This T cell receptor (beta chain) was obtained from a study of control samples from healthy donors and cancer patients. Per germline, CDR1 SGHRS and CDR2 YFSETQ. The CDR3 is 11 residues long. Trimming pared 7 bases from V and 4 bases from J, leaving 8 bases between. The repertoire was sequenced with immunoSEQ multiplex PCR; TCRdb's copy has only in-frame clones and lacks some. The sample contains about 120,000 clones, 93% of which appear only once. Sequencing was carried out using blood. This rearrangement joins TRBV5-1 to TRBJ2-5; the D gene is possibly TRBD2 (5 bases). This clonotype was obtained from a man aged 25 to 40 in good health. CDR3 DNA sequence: TGCGCCAGCGCGCGGGTAGAGACCCAGTACTTC. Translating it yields CASARVETQYF.